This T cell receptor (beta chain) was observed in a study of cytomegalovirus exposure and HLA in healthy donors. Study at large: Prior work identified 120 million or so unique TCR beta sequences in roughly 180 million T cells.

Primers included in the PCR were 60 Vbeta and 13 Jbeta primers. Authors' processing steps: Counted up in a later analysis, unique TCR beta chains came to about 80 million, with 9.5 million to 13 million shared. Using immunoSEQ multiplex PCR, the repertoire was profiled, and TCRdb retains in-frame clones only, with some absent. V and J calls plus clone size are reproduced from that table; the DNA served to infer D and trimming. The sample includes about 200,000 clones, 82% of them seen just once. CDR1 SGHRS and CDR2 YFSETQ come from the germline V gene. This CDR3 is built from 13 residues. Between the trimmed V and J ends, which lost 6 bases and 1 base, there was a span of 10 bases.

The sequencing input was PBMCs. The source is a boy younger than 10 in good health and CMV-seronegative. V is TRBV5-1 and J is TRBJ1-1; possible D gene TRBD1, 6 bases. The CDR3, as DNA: TGCGCCAGCACAAAACAGGGGAACACTGAAGCTTTCTTT. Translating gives CASTKQGNTEAFF.